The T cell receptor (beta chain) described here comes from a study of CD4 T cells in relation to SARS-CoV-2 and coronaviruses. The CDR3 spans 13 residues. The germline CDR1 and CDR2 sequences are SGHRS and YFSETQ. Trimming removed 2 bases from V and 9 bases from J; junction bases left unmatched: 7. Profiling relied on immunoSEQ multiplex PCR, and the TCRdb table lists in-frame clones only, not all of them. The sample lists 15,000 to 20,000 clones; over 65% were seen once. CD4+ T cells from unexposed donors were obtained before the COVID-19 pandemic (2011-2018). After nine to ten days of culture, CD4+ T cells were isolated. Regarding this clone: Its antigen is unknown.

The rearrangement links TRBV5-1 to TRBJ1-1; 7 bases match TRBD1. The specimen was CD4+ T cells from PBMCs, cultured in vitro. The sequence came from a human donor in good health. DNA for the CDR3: TGCGCCAGCAGCTTAGCCGGGACAGAAAAAGCTTTCTTT. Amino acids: CASSLAGTEKAFF.